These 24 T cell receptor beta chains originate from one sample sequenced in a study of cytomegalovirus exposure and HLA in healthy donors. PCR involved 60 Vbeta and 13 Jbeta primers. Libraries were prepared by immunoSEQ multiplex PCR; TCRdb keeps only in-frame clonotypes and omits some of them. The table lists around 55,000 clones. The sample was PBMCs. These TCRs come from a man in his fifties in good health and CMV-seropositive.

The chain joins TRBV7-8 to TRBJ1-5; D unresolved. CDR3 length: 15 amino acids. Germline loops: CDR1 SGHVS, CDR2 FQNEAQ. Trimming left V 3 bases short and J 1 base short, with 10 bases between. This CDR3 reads CASSFGAQSNQPQHF. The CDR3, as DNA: TGTGCCAGCAGCTTTGGAGCCCAAAGCAATCAGCCCCAGCATTTT.

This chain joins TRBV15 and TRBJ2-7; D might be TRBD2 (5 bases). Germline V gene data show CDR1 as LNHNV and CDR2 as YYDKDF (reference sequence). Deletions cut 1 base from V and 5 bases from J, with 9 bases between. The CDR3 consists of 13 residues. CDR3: CATSRAGSDEQYF. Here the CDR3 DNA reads TGTGCCACCAGCAGAGCGGGGAGCGACGAGCAGTACTTC.

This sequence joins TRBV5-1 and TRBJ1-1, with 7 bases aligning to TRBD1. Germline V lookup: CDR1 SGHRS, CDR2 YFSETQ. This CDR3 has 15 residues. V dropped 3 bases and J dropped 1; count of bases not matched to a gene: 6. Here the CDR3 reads CASSWAGTENTEAFF. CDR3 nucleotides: TGCGCCAGCAGCTGGGCCGGGACAGAGAACACTGAAGCTTTCTTT. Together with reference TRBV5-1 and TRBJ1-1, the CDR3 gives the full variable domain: KAGVTQTPRYLIKTRGQQVTLSCSPISGHRSVSWYQQTPGQGLQFLFEYFSETQRNKGNFPGRFSGRQFSNSRSEMNVSTLELGDSALYLCASSWAGTENTEAFFGQGTRLTVV.

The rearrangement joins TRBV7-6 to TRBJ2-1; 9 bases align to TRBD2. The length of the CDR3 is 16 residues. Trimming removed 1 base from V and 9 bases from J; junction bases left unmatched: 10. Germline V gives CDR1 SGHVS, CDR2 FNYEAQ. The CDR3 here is CASSLVGGGAVVEQFF. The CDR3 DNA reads TGTGCCAGCAGCTTAGTGGGCGGGGGGGCGGTAGTTGAGCAGTTCTTC.

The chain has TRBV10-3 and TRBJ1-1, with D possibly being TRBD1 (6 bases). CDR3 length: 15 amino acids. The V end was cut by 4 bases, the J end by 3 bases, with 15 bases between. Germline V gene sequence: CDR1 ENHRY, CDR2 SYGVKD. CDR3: CAISAGTSGYTEAFF. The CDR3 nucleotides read TGTGCCATCAGTGCCGGGACATCGGGGTACACTGAAGCTTTCTTT.

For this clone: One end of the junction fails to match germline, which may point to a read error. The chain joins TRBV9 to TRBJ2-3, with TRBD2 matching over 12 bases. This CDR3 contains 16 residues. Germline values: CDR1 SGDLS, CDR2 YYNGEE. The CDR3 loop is CASSVGLAGAPETQYF. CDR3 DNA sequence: TGTGCCAGCAGCGTAGGACTAGCGGGAGCCCCAGAGACGCAGTATTTT.

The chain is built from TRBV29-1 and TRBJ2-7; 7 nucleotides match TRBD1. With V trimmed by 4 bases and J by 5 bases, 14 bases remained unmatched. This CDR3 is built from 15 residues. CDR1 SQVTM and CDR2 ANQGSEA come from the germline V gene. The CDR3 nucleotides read TGCAGCGTTGCGGGGAACAGGGGCCTGGGGGACGAGCAGTACTTC. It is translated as CSVAGNRGLGDEQYF.

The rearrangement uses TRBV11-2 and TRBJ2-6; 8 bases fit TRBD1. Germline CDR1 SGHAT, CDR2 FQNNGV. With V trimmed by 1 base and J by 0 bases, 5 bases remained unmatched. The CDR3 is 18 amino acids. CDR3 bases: TGTGCCAGCAGCTTAGTTCGGACAGGGAGCTCTGGGGCCAACGTCCTGACTTTC. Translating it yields CASSLVRTGSSGANVLTF.

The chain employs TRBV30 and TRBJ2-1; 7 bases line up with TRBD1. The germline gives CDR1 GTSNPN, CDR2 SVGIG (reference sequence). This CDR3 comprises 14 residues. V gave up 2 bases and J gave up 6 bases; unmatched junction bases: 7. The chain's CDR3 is CAWSRDSGFNEQFF. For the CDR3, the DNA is TGTGCCTGGAGTCGGGACAGTGGTTTCAATGAGCAGTTCTTC.

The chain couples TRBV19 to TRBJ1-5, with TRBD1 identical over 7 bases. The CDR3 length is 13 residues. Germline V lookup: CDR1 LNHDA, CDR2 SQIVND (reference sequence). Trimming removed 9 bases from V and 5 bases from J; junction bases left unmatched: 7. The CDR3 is CASRKGADQPQHF. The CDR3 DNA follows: TGTGCCAGCCGGAAGGGGGCAGATCAGCCCCAGCATTTT.

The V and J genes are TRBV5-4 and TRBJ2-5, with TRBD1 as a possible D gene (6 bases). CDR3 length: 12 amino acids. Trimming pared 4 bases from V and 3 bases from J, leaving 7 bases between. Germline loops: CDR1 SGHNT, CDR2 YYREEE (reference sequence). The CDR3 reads CASSRQEETQYF. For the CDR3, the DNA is TGTGCCAGCAGCCGACAGGAAGAGACCCAGTACTTC.

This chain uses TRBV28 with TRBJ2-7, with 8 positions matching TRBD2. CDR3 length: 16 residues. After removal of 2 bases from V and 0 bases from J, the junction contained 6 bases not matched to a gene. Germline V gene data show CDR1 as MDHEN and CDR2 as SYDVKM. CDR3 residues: CASSLGVAGPSYEQYF. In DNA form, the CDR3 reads TGTGCCAGCAGTTTAGGAGTAGCGGGACCCTCCTACGAGCAGTACTTC.

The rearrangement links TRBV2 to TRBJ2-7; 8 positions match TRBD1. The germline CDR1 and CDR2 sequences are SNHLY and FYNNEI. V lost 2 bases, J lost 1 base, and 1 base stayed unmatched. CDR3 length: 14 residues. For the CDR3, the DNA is TGTGCCAGCAGTGAACGGACAGGGTCCTACGAGCAGTACTTC. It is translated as CASSERTGSYEQYF. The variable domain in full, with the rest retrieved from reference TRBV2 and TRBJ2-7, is EPEVTQTPSHQVTQMGQEVILRCVPISNHLYFYWYRQILGQKVEFLVSFYNNEISEKSEIFDDQFSVERPDGSNFTLKIRSTKLEDSAMYFCASSERTGSYEQYFGPGTRLTVT.

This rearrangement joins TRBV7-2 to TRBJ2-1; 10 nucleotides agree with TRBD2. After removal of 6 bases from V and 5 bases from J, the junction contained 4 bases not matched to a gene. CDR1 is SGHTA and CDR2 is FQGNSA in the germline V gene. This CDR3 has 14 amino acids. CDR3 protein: CASSLAGANNEQFF. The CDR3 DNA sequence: TGTGCCAGCAGTCTAGCGGGGGCCAACAATGAGCAGTTCTTC.

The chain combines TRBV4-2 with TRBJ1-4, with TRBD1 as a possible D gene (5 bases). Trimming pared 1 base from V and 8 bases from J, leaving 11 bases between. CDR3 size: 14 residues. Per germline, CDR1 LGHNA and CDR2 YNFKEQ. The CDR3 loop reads CASSQARWGEKLFF. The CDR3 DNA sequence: TGTGCCAGCAGCCAAGCCCGGTGGGGCGAAAAACTGTTTTTT.

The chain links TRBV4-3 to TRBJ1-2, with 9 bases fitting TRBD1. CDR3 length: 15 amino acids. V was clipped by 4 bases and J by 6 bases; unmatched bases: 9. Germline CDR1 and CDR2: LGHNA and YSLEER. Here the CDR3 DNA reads TGCGCCAGCAGCCTCGGGACAGGGACTGGCGATGGCTACACCTTC. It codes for CASSLGTGTGDGYTF.

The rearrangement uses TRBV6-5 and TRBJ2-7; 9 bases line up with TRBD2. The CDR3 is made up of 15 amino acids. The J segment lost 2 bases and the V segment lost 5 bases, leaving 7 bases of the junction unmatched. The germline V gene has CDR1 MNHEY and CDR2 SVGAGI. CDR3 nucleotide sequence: TGTGCCAGCAGTGCAGGACTAGCGCTTACCTACGAGCAGTACTTC. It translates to CASSAGLALTYEQYF.

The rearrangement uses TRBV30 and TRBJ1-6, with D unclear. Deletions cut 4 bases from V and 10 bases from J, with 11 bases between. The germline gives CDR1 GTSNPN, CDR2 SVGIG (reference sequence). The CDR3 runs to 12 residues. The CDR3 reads CAWNLRGSPLHF. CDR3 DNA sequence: TGTGCCTGGAATTTACGGGGATCACCCCTCCACTTT.

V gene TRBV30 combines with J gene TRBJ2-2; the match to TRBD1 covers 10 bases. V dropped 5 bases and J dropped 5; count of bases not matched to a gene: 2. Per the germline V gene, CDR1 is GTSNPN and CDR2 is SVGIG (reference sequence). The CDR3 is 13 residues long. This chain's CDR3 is CAWGTGVTGELFF. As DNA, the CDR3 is TGTGCCTGGGGGACAGGGGTGACCGGGGAGCTGTTTTTT.

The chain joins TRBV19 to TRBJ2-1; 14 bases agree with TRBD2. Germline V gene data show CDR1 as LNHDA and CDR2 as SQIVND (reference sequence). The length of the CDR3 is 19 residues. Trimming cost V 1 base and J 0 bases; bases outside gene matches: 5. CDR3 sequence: CASSIAGTSGRSSYNEQFF. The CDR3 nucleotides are TGTGCCAGTAGTATAGCCGGGACTAGCGGGAGAAGCTCCTACAATGAGCAGTTCTTC.

This CDR3 reads CASSPSEETQYF. The CDR3 DNA sequence: TGTGCCAGCAGCCCTAGCGAAGAGACCCAGTACTTC. The J gene is TRBJ2-5, the V gene TRBV11-2, with D possibly matching TRBD2 (6 bases). Germline V CDR1 and CDR2: SGHAT, FQNNGV. The CDR3 runs to 12 residues. V was pared by 5 bases and J by 3 bases, with 7 bases between.

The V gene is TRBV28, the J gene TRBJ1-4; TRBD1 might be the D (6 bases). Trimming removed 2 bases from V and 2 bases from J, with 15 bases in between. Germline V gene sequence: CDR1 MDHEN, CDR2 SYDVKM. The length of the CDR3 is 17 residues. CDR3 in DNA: TGTGCCAGCAGTTTACCAGGGGCCGGCGCGACTAATGAAAAACTGTTTTTT. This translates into CASSLPGAGATNEKLFF.

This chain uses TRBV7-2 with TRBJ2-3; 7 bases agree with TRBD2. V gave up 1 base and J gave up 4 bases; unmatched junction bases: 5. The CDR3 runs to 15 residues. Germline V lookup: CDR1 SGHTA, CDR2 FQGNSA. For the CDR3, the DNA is TGTGCCAGCAGCTTAGGCTGGGCGGGAGCAGATACGCAGTATTTT. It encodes CASSLGWAGADTQYF. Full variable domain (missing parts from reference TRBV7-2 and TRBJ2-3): GAGVSQSPSNKVTEKGKDVELRCDPISGHTALYWYRQSLGQGLEFLIYFQGNSAPDKSGLPSDRFSAERTGGSVSTLTIQRTQQEDSAVYLCASSLGWAGADTQYFGPGTRLTVL.

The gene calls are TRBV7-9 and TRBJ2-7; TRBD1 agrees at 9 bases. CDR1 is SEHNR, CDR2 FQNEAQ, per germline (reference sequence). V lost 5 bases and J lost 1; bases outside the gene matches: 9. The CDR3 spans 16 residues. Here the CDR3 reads CASSPGGTGRSYEQYF. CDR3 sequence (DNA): TGTGCCAGCAGCCCAGGCGGGACAGGGAGGTCCTACGAGCAGTACTTC.